This T cell receptor (beta chain) emerged from a study of beta chain features in type 1 diabetes. Germline V gene lookup returns CDR1 SGHRS and CDR2 YFSETQ. The CDR3 runs 14 residues. Trimming removed 3 bases from V and 6 bases from J; junction bases left unmatched: 6. Expressed TCRB transcripts were sequenced after all isolated RNA was converted to cDNA. Profiling relied on immunoSEQ multiplex PCR, and the TCRdb table lists in-frame clones only, not all of them. The sample consists of fewer than 350,000 clones, 15% to 20% of them appearing once. The chain joins TRBV5-1 to TRBJ1-2; 9 nucleotides agree with TRBD1. This TCR came from a woman in her late teens or twenties in good health. Material for sequencing was naive CD4+ T cells from blood. The CDR3 here is CASSSERTGDGYTF. The DNA for the CDR3 is TGCGCCAGCAGCTCTGAAAGGACAGGGGATGGCTACACCTTC.